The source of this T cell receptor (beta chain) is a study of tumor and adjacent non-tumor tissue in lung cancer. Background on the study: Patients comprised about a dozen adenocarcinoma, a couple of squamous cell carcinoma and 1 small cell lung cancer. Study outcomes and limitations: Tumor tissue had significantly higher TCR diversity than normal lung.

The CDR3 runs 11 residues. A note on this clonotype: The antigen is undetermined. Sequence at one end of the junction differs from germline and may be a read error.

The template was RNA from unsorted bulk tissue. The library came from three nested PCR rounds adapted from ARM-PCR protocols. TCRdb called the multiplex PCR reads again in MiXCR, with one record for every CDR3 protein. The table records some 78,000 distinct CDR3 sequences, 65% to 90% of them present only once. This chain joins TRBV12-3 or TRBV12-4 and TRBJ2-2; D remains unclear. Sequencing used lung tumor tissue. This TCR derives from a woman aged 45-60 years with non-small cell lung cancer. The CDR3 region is CATSTTGELFF. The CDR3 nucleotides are TGTGCCACCAGTACCACCGGGGAGCTGTTTTTT.